These 3 T cell receptor beta chains came from one sample sequenced in a study of blood T cell repertoires in COVID-19 (TCRdb year 2020). The library was built by means of the immunoSEQ multiplex PCR assay. Not all clones reach the TCRdb copy of this immuneACCESS table, which keeps in-frame sequences only. Checked studies attribute under half of the gap to unresolved V genes and leave the rest unexplained. Across this sample there are about 150,000 clones, with around 87% seen only once. Of the sample, about 4.1% falls within the top ten clones. Sequenced: PBMCs or T cells enriched from blood (not recorded which). These receptor sequences come from a woman aged 40 to 55 who had been exposed to COVID-19.

The chain recombines TRBV7-9 with TRBJ1-4; D is uncertain. Germline V gives CDR1 SEHNR, CDR2 FQNEAQ (reference sequence). Trimming took 5 bases from V and 7 from J, leaving 14 bases between them. The CDR3 is made up of 14 amino acids. The CDR3 reads CASSPGLQGEKLFF. The CDR3 nucleotides read TGTGCCAGCAGCCCCGGACTTCAAGGTGAAAAACTGTTTTTT.

This chain joins TRBV6-6 and TRBJ2-5, with 9 bases matching TRBD1. V shed 6 bases and J 7 bases; nucleotides not matched to a gene: 12. Per the germline V gene, CDR1 is MNHNY and CDR2 is SVGAGI (reference sequence). The CDR3 extends over 15 amino acids. CDR3 region: CASSVVDRGDGTQYF. The CDR3 region has the DNA TGTGCCAGCAGCGTCGTCGACAGGGGGGATGGGACCCAGTACTTC.

This clone occurred once. V gene TRBV28 combines with J gene TRBJ2-1, with D possibly being TRBD1 (6 bases). Germline loops: CDR1 MDHEN, CDR2 SYDVKM. The CDR3 consists of 15 residues. Trimming removed 2 bases from V and 2 bases from J, with 10 bases in between. The CDR3 DNA is TGTGCCAGCAGTTTAGTGGACAGAGCCTACAATGAGCAGTTCTTC. Its translation is CASSLVDRAYNEQFF.